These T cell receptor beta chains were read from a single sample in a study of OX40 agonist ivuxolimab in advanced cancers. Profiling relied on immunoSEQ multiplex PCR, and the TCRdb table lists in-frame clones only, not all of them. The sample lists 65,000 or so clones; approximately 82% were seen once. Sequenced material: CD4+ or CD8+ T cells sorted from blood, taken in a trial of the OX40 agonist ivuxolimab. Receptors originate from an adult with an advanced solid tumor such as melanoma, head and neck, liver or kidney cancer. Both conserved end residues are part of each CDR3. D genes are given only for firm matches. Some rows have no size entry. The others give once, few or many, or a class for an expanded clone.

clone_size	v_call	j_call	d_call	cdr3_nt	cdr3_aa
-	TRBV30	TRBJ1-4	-	TGTGCCTGGAGTGGCGAACTCGCAACTAATGAAAAACTGTTTTTT	CAWSGELATNEKLFF
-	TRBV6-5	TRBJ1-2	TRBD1	TGTGCCAGCAAGCGGGAGGGGGCACTTAGCTATGGCTACACCTTC	CASKREGALSYGYTF
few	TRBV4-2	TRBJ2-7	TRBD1	TGTGCCAGCAGCTTGGCCCGGGACAGGGTCCGCGAGCAGTACTTC	CASSLARDRVREQYF
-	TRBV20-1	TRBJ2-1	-	TGCAGTGCTATCCCCGACAATGAGCAGTTCTTC	CSAIPDNEQFF
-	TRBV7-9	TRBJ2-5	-	TGTGCCAGCAGCTTAATGGGGGAGACCCAGTACTTC	CASSLMGETQYF
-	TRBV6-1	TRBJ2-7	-	TGTGCCAGCAGTCCATGGGACGGACACGAGCAGTACTTC	CASSPWDGHEQYF
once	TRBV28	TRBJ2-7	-	TGTGCCAGCAGTACCAGAGCCTACGAGCAGTACTTC	CASSTRAYEQYF
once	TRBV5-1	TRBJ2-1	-	TGCGCCAGCAGCGTGGGAGCAAGCTCCTACAATGAGCAGTTCTTC	CASSVGASSYNEQFF
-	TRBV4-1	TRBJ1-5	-	TGCGCCAGCAGCCAAGATGTGCAGAATGATCAGCCCCAGCATTTT	CASSQDVQNDQPQHF
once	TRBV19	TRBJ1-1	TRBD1	TGTGCCAGTAGAGGGGGCAGGGGGCGCAAGATGACTGAAGCTTTCTTT	CASRGGRGRKMTEAFF
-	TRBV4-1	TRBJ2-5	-	TGCGCCAGCAGCCAAACGGAGGGGGAGACCCAGTACTTC	CASSQTEGETQYF
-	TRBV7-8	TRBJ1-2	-	TGTGCCAGCAGCTTAGAGGGAGGAGGGCACTATGGCTACACCTTC	CASSLEGGGHYGYTF
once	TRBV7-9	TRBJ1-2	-	TGTGCCAGCAGCTTAGGGACAAGTGGCTACACCTTC	CASSLGTSGYTF
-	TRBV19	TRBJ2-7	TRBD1	TGTGCCAGTAGTATAAACAGGGGTGGCGAGAACGAGCAGTACTTC	CASSINRGGENEQYF
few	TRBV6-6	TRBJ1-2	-	TGTGCCAGCAGTTACTCGTCGCCGGGAGGCTACACCTTC	CASSYSSPGGYTF
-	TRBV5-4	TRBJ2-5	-	TGTGCCAGCAGCTTGGACGAGGCAGGGACCCAGTACTTC	CASSLDEAGTQYF
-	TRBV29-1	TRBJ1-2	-	TGCAGCGTTGGCGCGGGCGTCTATGGCTACACCTTC	CSVGAGVYGYTF
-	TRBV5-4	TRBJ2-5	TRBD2	TGTGCCAGCAGCCGGGGGGGTGGGGCCGTGGAGACCCAGTACTTC	CASSRGGGAVETQYF
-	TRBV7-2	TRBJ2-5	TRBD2	TGTGCCAGCAGCTTAGATTCGCGCGGGAGTGAGACCCAGTACTTC	CASSLDSRGSETQYF
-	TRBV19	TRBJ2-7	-	TGTGCCAGTAGTATCGGTCCCGAGCAGTACTTC	CASSIGPEQYF
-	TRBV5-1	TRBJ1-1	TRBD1	TGCGCCAGCAGCTCCCCGGGACAGGGATATACTGAAGCTTTCTTT	CASSSPGQGYTEAFF
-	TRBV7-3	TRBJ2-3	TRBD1	TGTGCCAGCAGCCCGGGACAGGTACGGGATACGCAGTATTTT	CASSPGQVRDTQYF
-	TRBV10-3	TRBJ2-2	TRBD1	TGTGCCATCACCAGGGACAGCTTAAGCACCGGGGAGCTGTTTTTT	CAITRDSLSTGELFF
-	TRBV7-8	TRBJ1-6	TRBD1	TGTGCCAGCAGCTTACGAGCGGCGGGACAGGACAATTATAATTCACCCCTCCACTTT	CASSLRAAGQDNYNSPLHF
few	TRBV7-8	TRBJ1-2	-	TGTGCCAGCAGCTTTGGTGGGGACTATGGCTACACCTTC	CASSFGGDYGYTF